A single sample gave rise to the 10 T cell receptor beta chains below, sequenced in a study of T cells in localized non-small cell lung cancer. Assay: immunoSEQ multiplex PCR; the TCRdb copy retains only in-frame clones and omits some. The sample lists about 14,000 clones; about nine tenths were seen once. Sequencing was performed on peripheral blood mononuclear cells, taken before any cancer treatment. The source of these receptors is a man between 40 and 70 years old with stage III lung adenocarcinoma.

By share of the sample, this clone is medium-sized (0.01 to 0.1%). The gene calls are TRBV11-2 and TRBJ2-4; tentatively, D is TRBD2 (5 bases). The V gene's germline CDR1 is SGHAT and CDR2 FQNNGV. There are 17 residues in the CDR3. V was cut by 0 bases and J by 3 bases, with 15 bases left in between. The CDR3: CASSLDLVGMGKNIQYF. CDR3 DNA sequence: TGTGCCAGCAGCTTAGATTTGGTCGGGATGGGCAAAAACATTCAGTACTTC.

The chain is built from TRBV5-6 and TRBJ2-3; TRBD1 matches 10 bases. CDR3 length: 17 amino acids. The V segment lost 4 bases and the J segment 6 bases; nucleotides outside the gene matches: 14. Germline lookup yields CDR1 SGHDT and CDR2 YYEEEE. CDR3 sequence (DNA): TGTGCCAGCAGCCCCAACGCAAGACAGGGGGCATCCGATACGCAGTATTTT. This gives the protein CASSPNARQGASDTQYF.

V gene TRBV5-1 combines with J gene TRBJ2-2; D gene ambiguous. Deletions cut 3 bases from V and 3 bases from J, with 6 bases between. The CDR3 length is 13 residues. Germline CDR1 is SGHRS and CDR2 is YFSETQ. The CDR3 sequence: CASSSVYTGELFF. Here the CDR3 DNA reads TGCGCCAGCAGCTCGGTGTACACCGGGGAGCTGTTTTTT.

This clone qualifies as medium-sized. This sequence joins TRBV29-1 and TRBJ2-7; the D is unclear. V was pared by 5 bases and J by 0 bases, with 8 bases between. Germline assignment: CDR1 SQVTM and CDR2 ANQGSEA. The CDR3 has 12 amino acids. DNA of the CDR3: TGCAGCGTTAGCCAGAGCTCCTACGAGCAGTACTTC. This sequence encodes CSVSQSSYEQYF.

The V and J genes are TRBV19 and TRBJ2-2; the D is unclear. Germline V gives CDR1 LNHDA, CDR2 SQIVND (reference sequence). This CDR3 is 12 amino acids long. Trimming pared 6 bases from V and 4 bases from J, leaving 6 bases between. The CDR3 is CASSSLTGELFF. The CDR3 nucleotides read TGTGCCAGTAGCTCGCTCACCGGGGAGCTGTTTTTT. Full variable domain (remainder filled in from reference TRBV19 and TRBJ2-2): DGGITQSPKYLFRKEGQNVTLSCEQNLNHDAMYWYRQDPGQGLRLIYYSQIVNDFQKGDIAEGYSVSREKKESFPLTVTSAQKNPTAFYLCASSSLTGELFFGEGSRLTVL.

Turning to this clone: Other DNA sequences in the sample encode the same CDR3. The rearrangement links TRBV7-3 to TRBJ2-3; D is undetermined. V was cut by 1 base and J by 1 base, with 15 bases left in between. Germline values: CDR1 SGHTA, CDR2 FQGTGA. The CDR3 consists of 17 residues. CDR3 amino acids: CASSLNPPGLGTDTQYF. CDR3 bases: TGTGCCAGCAGCTTAAACCCCCCCGGGTTGGGCACAGATACGCAGTATTTT.

The rearrangement uses TRBV11-2 and TRBJ2-3; D unresolved. CDR1 is SGHAT and CDR2 is FQNNGV in the germline V gene. The CDR3 covers 14 residues. Trimming removed 1 base from V and 4 bases from J, with 9 bases in between. The CDR3 coding sequence is TGTGCCAGCAGCTTAGGGTGGACGGCAGATACGCAGTATTTT. Protein: CASSLGWTADTQYF.

The rearrangement joins TRBV7-9 to TRBJ2-5, with D maybe TRBD2 (6 bases). Trimming cost V 5 bases and J 4 bases, with 14 bases left between them. CDR1 and CDR2 from the germline V gene are SEHNR and FQNEAQ (reference sequence). The CDR3 is made up of 14 amino acids. CDR3 residues: CASSHGGASETQYF. Written as DNA, the CDR3 is TGTGCCAGCAGCCACGGGGGTGCCTCAGAGACCCAGTACTTC.

V usage is TRBV5-4 and J usage is TRBJ1-2; weak D call: TRBD1 (6 bases). The CDR3 runs 15 residues. The germline V gene has CDR1 SGHNT and CDR2 YYREEE (reference sequence). Trimming cost V 4 bases and J 2 bases, with 15 bases left between them. In nucleotides, the CDR3 is TGTGCCAGCAGCCCCAGGACAGAGAACAACTATGGCTACACCTTC. It translates to CASSPRTENNYGYTF.

The gene calls are TRBV6-6 and TRBJ1-5; 10 bases line up with TRBD1. V lost 2 bases to trimming and J lost 2 bases; unmatched junction nucleotides: 0. Germline values: CDR1 MNHNY, CDR2 SVGAGI (reference sequence). This CDR3 spans 15 amino acids. CDR3 in DNA: TGTGCCAGCAGTTACGGGACAGGGGGCAATCAGCCCCAGCATTTT. Its translation is CASSYGTGGNQPQHF.